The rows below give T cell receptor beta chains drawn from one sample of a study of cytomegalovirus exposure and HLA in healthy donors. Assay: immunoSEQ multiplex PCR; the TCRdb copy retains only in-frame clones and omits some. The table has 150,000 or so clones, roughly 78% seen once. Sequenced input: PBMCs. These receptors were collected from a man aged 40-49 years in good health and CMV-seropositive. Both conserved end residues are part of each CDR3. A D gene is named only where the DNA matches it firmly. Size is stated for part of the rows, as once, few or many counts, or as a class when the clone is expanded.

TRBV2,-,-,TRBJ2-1,CASSEADITSYNEQFF,TGTGCCAGCAGTGAAGCGGACATAACCTCCTACAATGAGCAGTTCTTC
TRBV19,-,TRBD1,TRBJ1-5,CARARDRGQFDQPQHF,TGTGCCAGGGCCAGGGACAGGGGGCAATTTGATCAGCCCCAGCATTTT
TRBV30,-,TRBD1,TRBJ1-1,CAWWDRVEAFF,TGTGCCTGGTGGGACAGGGTGGAAGCTTTCTTT
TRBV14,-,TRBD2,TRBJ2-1,CASSQDFGGRDSYNEQFF,TGTGCCAGCAGCCAAGATTTCGGGGGGAGAGACTCCTACAATGAGCAGTTCTTC
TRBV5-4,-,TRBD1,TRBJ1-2,CASSILQLPGQVKGYGYTF,TGTGCCAGCAGCATACTCCAATTGCCGGGACAGGTAAAGGGCTATGGCTACACCTTC
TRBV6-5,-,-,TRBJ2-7,CASSYRFGFGYEQYF,TGTGCCAGCAGTTACCGTTTCGGATTCGGGTACGAGCAGTACTTC
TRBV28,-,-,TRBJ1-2,CASRSTGLYGYTF,TGTGCCAGCAGATCGACAGGACTCTATGGCTACACCTTC
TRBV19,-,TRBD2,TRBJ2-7,CASSIVAGGPYEQYF,TGTGCCAGTAGTATAGTAGCGGGAGGGCCCTACGAGCAGTACTTC
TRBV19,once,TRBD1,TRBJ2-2,CASQGQGAIGELFF,TGTGCCAGCCAGGGACAGGGGGCAATCGGGGAGCTGTTTTTT
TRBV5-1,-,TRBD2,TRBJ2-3,CASSIGDGLASDTQYF,TGCGCCAGCAGCATTGGGGACGGACTAGCCTCGGATACGCAGTATTTT
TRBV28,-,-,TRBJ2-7,CASSLSAAGSSYEQYF,TGTGCCAGCAGTTTATCCGCCGCGGGGAGCTCCTACGAGCAGTACTTC
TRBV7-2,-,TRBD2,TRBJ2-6,CASSLSGGFSGANVLTF,TGTGCCAGCAGCTTAAGCGGGGGATTCTCTGGGGCCAACGTCCTGACTTTC
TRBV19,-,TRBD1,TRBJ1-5,CASSIIVDRDLYSNQPQHF,TGTGCCAGTAGTATAATCGTGGACAGGGACCTCTATAGCAATCAGCCCCAGCATTTT
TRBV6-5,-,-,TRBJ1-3,CASSYSSGSGNTIYF,TGTGCCAGCAGTTACTCGTCGGGGTCTGGAAACACCATATATTTT
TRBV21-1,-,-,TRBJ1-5,CASSKVGGEGVGSNQPQHF,TGTGCCAGCAGCAAAGTGGGGGGTGAAGGTGTTGGGAGCAATCAGCCCCAGCATTTT
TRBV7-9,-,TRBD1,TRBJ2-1,CSSSLGDRGWNEQFF,TGTTCCAGCAGCTTAGGGGACAGGGGTTGGAATGAGCAGTTCTTC
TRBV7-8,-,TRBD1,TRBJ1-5,CASSLTGQINQPQHF,TGTGCCAGCAGCTTAACGGGACAGATCAATCAGCCCCAGCATTTT
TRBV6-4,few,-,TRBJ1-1,CASRSGAEAFF,TGTGCCAGCAGATCCGGGGCTGAAGCTTTCTTT
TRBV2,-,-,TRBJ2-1,CASSAEGVPYNEQFF,TGTGCCAGCAGTGCCGAGGGGGTCCCCTACAATGAGCAGTTCTTC
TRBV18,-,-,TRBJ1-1,CASSPFPIGAFF,TGTGCCAGCTCACCTTTCCCCATCGGAGCTTTCTTT
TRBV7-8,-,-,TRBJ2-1,CASSFGSGTYNEQFF,TGTGCCAGCAGCTTCGGGAGCGGCACCTACAATGAGCAGTTCTTC
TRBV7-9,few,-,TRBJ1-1,CASSLAGGRGEAFF,TGTGCCAGCAGCTTAGCGGGGGGGAGGGGTGAAGCTTTCTTT
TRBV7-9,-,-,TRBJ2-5,CASSLARLRGGETQYF,TGTGCCAGCAGCTTAGCGAGGTTACGAGGAGGGGAGACCCAGTACTTC
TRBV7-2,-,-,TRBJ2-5,CASSPTGETQYF,TGTGCCAGCAGCCCCACGGGGGAGACCCAGTACTTC
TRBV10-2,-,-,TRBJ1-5,CASSEGQYSNQPQHF,TGCGCCAGCAGTGAGGGACAATATAGCAATCAGCCCCAGCATTTT
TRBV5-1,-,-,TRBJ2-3,CASSLSQSTDTQYF,TGCGCCAGCAGCTTGAGTCAGAGCACAGATACGCAGTATTTT
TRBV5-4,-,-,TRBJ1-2,CASSLAGGSNYGYTF,TGTGCCAGCAGCTTGGCTGGGGGGTCTAATTATGGCTACACCTTC
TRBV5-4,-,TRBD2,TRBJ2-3,CASSSRTSGRLPGDTQYF,TGTGCCAGCAGCTCACGGACTAGCGGGAGGCTCCCGGGAGATACGCAGTATTTT
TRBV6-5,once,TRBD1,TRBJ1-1,CASTRTGFPEAFF,TGTGCCAGCACCAGGACAGGGTTTCCTGAAGCTTTCTTT
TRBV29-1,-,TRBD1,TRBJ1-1,CSGLQGASEAFF,TGCAGCGGCTTACAGGGGGCGTCTGAAGCTTTCTTT
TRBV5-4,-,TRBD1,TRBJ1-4,CASSYGTGEGEKLFF,TGTGCCAGCAGCTACGGGACAGGGGAAGGGGAAAAACTGTTTTTT
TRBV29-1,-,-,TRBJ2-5,CSVAQVTQETQYF,TGCAGCGTTGCCCAAGTCACACAAGAGACCCAGTACTTC
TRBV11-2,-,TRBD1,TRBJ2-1,CASTQQGGEQFF,TGTGCCAGCACCCAACAGGGGGGAGAGCAGTTCTTC
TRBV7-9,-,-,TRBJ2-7,CAIRGASDQYEQYF,TGTGCCATCCGGGGGGCTAGCGATCAATACGAGCAGTACTTC
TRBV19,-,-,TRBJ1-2,CASSQGSFDYGYTF,TGTGCCAGTAGCCAGGGAAGTTTTGACTATGGCTACACCTTC
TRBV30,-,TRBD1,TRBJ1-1,CAWSLTGDTEAFF,TGTGCCTGGAGCCTAACAGGGGACACTGAAGCTTTCTTT
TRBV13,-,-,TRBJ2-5,CASSLGVGIETQYF,TGTGCCAGCAGCCTGGGAGTCGGGATAGAGACCCAGTACTTC
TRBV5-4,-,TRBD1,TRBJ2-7,CASGGQGAYEQYF,TGTGCCAGCGGGGGACAGGGGGCCTACGAGCAGTACTTC
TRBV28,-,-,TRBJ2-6,CASSPLDSSGANVLTF,TGTGCCAGCAGTCCCTTGGACAGCTCTGGGGCCAACGTCCTGACTTTC
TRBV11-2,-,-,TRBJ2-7,CASSSINGFTEQYF,TGTGCCAGCAGCTCAATCAACGGGTTTACCGAGCAGTACTTC
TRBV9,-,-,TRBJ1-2,CASSGTGSYGYTF,TGTGCCAGCAGCGGTACAGGGTCATATGGCTACACCTTC
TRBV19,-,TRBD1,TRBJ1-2,CASNGVDRGLNYGYTF,TGTGCCAGTAACGGAGTGGACAGGGGGTTAAACTATGGCTACACCTTC
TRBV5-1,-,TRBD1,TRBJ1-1,CASSPPTGEYTEAFF,TGCGCCAGCAGCCCGCCGACAGGGGAATACACTGAAGCTTTCTTT
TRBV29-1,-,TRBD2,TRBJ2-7,CSVEGLAGGDYEQYF,TGCAGCGTTGAGGGACTAGCGGGAGGAGATTACGAGCAGTACTTC
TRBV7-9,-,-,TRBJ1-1,CASSLSSNTEAFF,TGTGCCAGCAGCTTATCCTCGAACACTGAAGCTTTCTTT
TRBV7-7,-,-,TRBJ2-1,CASSPLDSYNQFF,TGTGCCAGCAGCCCCCTGGACTCCTACAATCAGTTCTTC
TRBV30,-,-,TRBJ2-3,CAWRNPSTDTQYF,TGTGCCTGGAGAAATCCTAGCACAGATACGCAGTATTTT
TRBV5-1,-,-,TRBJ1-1,CASSLAKGVVNTEAFF,TGCGCCAGCAGCTTGGCTAAGGGGGTGGTTAACACTGAAGCTTTCTTT
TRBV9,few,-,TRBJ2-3,CASSAGLRDTQYF,TGTGCCAGCAGCGCCGGACTCCGCGATACGCAGTATTTT
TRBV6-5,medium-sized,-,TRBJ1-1,CASSQMNTEAFF,TGTGCCAGCAGTCAGATGAACACTGAAGCTTTCTTT
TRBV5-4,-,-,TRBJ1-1,CASSTYGQFWEAFF,TGTGCCAGCAGCACCTATGGACAGTTCTGGGAAGCTTTCTTT
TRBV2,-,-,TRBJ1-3,CASSESSVTGNTIYF,TGTGCCAGCAGTGAGTCGTCAGTTACTGGAAACACCATATATTTT
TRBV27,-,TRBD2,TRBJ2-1,CASSPRALTSGGGEFF,TGTGCCAGCAGTCCCCGAGCTTTGACTAGCGGAGGAGGGGAGTTCTTC
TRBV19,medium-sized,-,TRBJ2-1,CASSTTDRNEQFF,TGTGCCAGTAGTACCACAGACCGCAATGAGCAGTTCTTC
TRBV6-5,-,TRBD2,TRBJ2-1,CASTGLAGASHEQFF,TGTGCCAGCACCGGACTAGCGGGAGCATCACACGAGCAGTTCTTC